These 5 T cell receptor beta chains came from one sample sequenced in a study of blood T cells in healthy people across ages. Alongside a J-beta primer mix, a sample-barcoded 5' primer served in a second PCR lasting about 7 to 11 cycles. Using its own MiXCR run on the 5' RACE reads, TCRdb lists one record per CDR3 protein. The sample yields roughly 900,000 distinct CDR3 sequences, about 30% seen once. What was sequenced was blood. The receptor set was obtained from a woman older than 75 in good health.

This clonotype occurred many times. The J gene is TRBJ2-6, the V gene TRBV7-2; D possibly corresponds to TRBD2 (6 bases). In germline, CDR1 is SGHTA, CDR2 FQGNSA. The CDR3 runs 17 residues. V was clipped by 3 bases and J by 0 bases, with 12 bases between them. The CDR3 nucleotides are TGTGCCAGCAGCTTCAACGGGGGTGGCTCTGGGGCCAACGTCCTGACTTTC. Translating it yields CASSFNGGGSGANVLTF. The full variable domain, completed using reference TRBV7-2 and TRBJ2-6, is GAGVSQSPSNKVTEKGKDVELRCDPISGHTALYWYRQSLGQGLEFLIYFQGNSAPDKSGLPSDRFSAERTGGSVSTLTIQRTQQEDSAVYLCASSFNGGGSGANVLTFGAGSRLTVL.

In its sample, this clonotype was seen many times. The chain links TRBV7-2 to TRBJ2-5, with 12 positions matching TRBD2. With V trimmed by 2 bases and J by 5 bases, 6 bases remained unmatched. The germline V gene encodes CDR1 SGHTA and CDR2 FQGNSA. This CDR3 has 16 amino acids. CDR3 loop: CASSLRSSGGAETQYF. In nucleotides, the CDR3 is TGTGCCAGCAGCTTAAGGTCTAGCGGGGGGGCGGAGACCCAGTACTTC.

This clonotype was recorded at least ten times. The chain couples TRBV12-3 or TRBV12-4 to TRBJ2-5; 9 bases fit TRBD1. The CDR3 extends over 15 amino acids. V lost 2 bases, J lost 5 bases, and 6 bases stayed unmatched. The CDR3: CASSLRGTGKETQYF. The CDR3 DNA reads as TGTGCCAGCAGTTTAAGAGGGACAGGGAAGGAGACCCAGTACTTC.

Only a few counts were recorded for this clonotype. This may be a read error, as it is one base from a much larger clone. V usage is TRBV4-3 and J usage is TRBJ2-1; a possible D gene is TRBD2 (6 bases). Germline V gene sequence: CDR1 LGHNA, CDR2 YSLEER. V was trimmed by 0 bases and J by 6 bases, leaving 15 bases between them. There are 16 residues in the CDR3. CDR3 region: CASSQEAGRRANEQFF. The CDR3 DNA follows: TGCGCCAGCAGCCAAGAGGCGGGGAGGAGGGCCAATGAGCAGTTCTTC.

This clonotype was picked up many times. J is TRBJ2-5 and V is TRBV12-3 or TRBV12-4; 10 nucleotides agree with TRBD1. Trimming removed 4 bases from V and 2 bases from J; junction bases left unmatched: 4. This CDR3 comprises 15 residues. CDR3 residues: CASSSGQGGQETQYF. The CDR3, as DNA: TGTGCCAGCAGTTCCGGACAGGGGGGTCAAGAGACCCAGTACTTC.